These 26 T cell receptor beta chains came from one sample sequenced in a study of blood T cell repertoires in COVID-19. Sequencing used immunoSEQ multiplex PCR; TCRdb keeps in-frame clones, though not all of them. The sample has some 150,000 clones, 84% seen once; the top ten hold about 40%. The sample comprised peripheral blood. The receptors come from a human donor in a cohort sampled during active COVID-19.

The CDR3 nucleotides are TGTGCCAGCTGCCCTATGGACACTGAAGCTTTCTTT. Residues: CASCPMDTEAFF. This sequence joins TRBV12-3 or TRBV12-4 and TRBJ1-1; D not resolved. The CDR3 is 12 amino acids. V lost 8 bases and J 3 bases, leaving 10 bases between the germline ends.

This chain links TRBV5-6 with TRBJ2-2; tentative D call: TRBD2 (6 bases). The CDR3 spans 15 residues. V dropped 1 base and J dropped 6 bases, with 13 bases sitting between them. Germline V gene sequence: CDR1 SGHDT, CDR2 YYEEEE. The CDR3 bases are TGTGCCAGCAGCTTGCAAGGACTATACTCCGGGGAGCTGTTTTTT. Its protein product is CASSLQGLYSGELFF.

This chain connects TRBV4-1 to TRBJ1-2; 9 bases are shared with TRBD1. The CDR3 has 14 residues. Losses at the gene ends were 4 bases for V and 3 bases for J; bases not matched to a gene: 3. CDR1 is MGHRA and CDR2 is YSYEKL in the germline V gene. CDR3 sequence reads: CASSPRTGDYGYTF. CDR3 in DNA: TGCGCCAGCAGCCCCAGGACAGGGGACTATGGCTACACCTTC.

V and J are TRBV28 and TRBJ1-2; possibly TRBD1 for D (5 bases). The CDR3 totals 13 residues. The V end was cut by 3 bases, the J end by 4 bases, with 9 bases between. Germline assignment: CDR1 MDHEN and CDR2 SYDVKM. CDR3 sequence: CASSLQDTYGYTF. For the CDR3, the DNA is TGTGCCAGCAGTTTGCAGGACACCTATGGCTACACCTTC.

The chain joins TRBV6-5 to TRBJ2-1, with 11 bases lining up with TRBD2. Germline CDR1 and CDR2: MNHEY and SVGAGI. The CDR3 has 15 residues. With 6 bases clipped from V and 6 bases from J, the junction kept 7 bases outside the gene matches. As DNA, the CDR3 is TGTGCCAGCAGGGATACTAGCGGGGGTTTCAATGAGCAGTTCTTC. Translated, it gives CASRDTSGGFNEQFF.

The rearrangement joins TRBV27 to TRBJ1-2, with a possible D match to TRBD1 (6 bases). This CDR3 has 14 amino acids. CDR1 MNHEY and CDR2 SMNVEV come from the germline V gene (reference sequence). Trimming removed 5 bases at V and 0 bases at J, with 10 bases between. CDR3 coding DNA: TGTGCCAGCAGTGCACAGGGAGCTAACTATGGCTACACCTTC. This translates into CASSAQGANYGYTF.

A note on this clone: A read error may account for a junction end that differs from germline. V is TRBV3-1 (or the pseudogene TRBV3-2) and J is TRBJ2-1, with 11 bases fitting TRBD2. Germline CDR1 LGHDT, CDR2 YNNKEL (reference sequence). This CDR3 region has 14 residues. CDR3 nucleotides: TGTACCAGCTCCTTAGCGGGGGGGAACAATGAGCAGTTCTTC. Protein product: CTSSLAGGNNEQFF.

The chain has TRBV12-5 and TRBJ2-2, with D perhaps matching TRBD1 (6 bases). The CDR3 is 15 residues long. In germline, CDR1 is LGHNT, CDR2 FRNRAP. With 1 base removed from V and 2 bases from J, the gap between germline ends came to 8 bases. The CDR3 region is CASGLGQVNTGELFF. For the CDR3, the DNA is TGTGCTAGTGGTTTGGGACAGGTTAACACCGGGGAGCTGTTTTTT.

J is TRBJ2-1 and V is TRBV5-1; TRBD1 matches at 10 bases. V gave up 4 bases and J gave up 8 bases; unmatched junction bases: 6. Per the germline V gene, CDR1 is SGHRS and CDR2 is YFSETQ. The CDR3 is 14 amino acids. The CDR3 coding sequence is TGCGCCAGCAGCGAAGGACAGGGGGGGCATGAGCAGTTCTTC. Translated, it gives CASSEGQGGHEQFF.

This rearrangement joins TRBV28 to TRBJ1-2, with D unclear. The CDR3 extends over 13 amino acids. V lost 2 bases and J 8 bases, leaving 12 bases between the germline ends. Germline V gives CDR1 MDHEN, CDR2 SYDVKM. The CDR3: CASSLNSGSGYTF. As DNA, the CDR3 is TGTGCCAGCAGTTTAAATTCGGGGAGCGGCTACACCTTC.

The CDR3, as DNA: TGTGCCAGCAGCTTGGACAGGGACACTGAAGCTTTCTTT. This translates into CASSLDRDTEAFF. This chain links TRBV7-9 with TRBJ1-1; TRBD1 aligns across 8 bases. CDR3 length: 13 residues. J lost 3 bases, V lost 3 bases, and 0 bases had no gene match. Looked up from germline, CDR1 is SEHNR and CDR2 is FQNEAQ (reference sequence).

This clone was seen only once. The CDR3 spells CASSFKETQYF. The CDR3 DNA is TGTGCCAGCTCGTTTAAAGAGACCCAGTACTTC. The genes are TRBV18 and TRBJ2-5, with D unclear. This CDR3 is built from 11 residues. The ends were cut back, 6 bases at V and 3 bases at J, with 5 bases in the middle. Germline-derived CDR1 and CDR2 are KGHSH and LQKENI.

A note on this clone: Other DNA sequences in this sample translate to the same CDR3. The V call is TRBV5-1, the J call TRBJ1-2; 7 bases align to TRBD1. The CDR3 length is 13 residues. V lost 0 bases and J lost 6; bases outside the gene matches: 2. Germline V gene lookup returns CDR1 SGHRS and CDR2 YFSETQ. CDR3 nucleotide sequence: TGCGCCAGCAGCTTGGGACAGGGAGATGGCTACACCTTC. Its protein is CASSLGQGDGYTF. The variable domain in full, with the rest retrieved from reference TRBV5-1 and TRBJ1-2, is KAGVTQTPRYLIKTRGQQVTLSCSPISGHRSVSWYQQTPGQGLQFLFEYFSETQRNKGNFPGRFSGRQFSNSRSEMNVSTLELGDSALYLCASSLGQGDGYTFGSGTRLTVV.

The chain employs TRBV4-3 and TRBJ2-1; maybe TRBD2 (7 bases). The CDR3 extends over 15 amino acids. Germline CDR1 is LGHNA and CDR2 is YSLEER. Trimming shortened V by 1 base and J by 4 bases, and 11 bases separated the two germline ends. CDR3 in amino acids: CASSQGGGAYNEQFF. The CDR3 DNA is TGCGCCAGCAGCCAAGGAGGGGGGGCATACAATGAGCAGTTCTTC.

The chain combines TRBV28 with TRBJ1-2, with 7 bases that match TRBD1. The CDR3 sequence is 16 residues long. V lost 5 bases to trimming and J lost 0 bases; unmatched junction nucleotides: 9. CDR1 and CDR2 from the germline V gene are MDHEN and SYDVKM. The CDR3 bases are TGTGCCAGCAGTGTGGTGGGACAGCTTACTAACTATGGCTACACCTTC. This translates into CASSVVGQLTNYGYTF.

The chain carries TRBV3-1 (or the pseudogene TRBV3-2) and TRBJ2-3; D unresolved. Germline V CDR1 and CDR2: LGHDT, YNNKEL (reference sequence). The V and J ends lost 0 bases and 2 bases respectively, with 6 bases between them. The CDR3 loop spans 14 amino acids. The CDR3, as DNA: TGTGCCAGCAGCCAAGATCTATACACAGATACGCAGTATTTT. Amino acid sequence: CASSQDLYTDTQYF.

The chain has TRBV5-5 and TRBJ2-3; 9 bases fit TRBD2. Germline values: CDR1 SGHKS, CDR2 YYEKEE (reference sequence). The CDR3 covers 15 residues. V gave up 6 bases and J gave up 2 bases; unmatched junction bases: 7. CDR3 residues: CASTQRGATTDTQYF. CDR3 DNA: TGTGCCAGCACCCAGCGGGGGGCAACCACAGATACGCAGTATTTT.

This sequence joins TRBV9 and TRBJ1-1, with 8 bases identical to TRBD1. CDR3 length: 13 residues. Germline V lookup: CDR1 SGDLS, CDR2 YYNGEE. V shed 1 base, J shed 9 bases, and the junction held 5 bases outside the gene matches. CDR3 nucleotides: TGTGCCAGCAGCGTATCCGACAGGGGAAAAGCTTTCTTT. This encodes CASSVSDRGKAFF.

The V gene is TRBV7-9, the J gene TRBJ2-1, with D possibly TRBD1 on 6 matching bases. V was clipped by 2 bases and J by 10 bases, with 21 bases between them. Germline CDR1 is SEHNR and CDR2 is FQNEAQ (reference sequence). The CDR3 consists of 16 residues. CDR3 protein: CASSLQLRGGFGEQFF. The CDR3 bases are TGTGCCAGCAGCTTACAACTGCGAGGGGGATTTGGCGAGCAGTTCTTC.

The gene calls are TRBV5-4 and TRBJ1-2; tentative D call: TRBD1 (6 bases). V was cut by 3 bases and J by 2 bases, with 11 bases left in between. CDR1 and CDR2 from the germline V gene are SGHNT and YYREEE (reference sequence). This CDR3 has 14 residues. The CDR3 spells CASSWGTGNYGYTF. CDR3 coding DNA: TGTGCCAGCAGCTGGGGTACAGGGAACTATGGCTACACCTTC. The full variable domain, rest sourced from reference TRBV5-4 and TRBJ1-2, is ETGVTQSPTHLIKTRGQQVTLRCSSQSGHNTVSWYQQALGQGPQFIFQYYREEENGRGNFPPRFSGLQFPNYSSELNVNALELDDSALYLCASSWGTGNYGYTFGSGTRLTVV.

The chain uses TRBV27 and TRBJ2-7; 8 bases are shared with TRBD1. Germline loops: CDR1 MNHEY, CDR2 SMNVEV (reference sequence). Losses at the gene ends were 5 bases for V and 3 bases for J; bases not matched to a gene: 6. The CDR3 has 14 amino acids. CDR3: CASSGGQGGYEQYF. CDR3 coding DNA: TGTGCCAGCAGTGGCGGACAGGGAGGCTACGAGCAGTACTTC.

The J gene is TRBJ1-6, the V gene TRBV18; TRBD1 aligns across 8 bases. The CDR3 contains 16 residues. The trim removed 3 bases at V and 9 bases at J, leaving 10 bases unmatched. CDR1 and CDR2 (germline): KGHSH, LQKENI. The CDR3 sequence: CASSPPMRTGTSPLHF. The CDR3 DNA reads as TGTGCCAGCTCACCTCCCATGAGGACAGGGACTTCACCCCTCCACTTT.

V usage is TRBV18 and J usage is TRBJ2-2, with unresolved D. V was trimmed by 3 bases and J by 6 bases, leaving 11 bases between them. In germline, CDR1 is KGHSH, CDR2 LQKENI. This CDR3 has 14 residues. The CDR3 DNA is TGTGCCAGCTCACCGGGCCTGTTTCCCGGGGAGCTGTTTTTT. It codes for CASSPGLFPGELFF.

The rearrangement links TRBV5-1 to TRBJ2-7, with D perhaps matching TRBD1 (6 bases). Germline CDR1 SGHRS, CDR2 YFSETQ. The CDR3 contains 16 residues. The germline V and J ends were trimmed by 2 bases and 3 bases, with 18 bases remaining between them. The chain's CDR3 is CASSLGWGQSFYEQYF. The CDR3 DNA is TGCGCCAGCAGCTTAGGATGGGGACAATCTTTCTACGAGCAGTACTTC.

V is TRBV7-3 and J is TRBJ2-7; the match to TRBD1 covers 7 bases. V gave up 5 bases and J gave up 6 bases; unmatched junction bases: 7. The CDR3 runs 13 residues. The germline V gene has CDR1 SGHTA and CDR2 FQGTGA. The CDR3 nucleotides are TGTGCCAGCAGCATTTCAGGGGGTTCCGAGCAGTACTTC. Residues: CASSISGGSEQYF.

The CDR3 bases are TGTGCCAGCAGCTTAGTTGACAGGTACGAGCAGTACTTC. As protein: CASSLVDRYEQYF. The chain links TRBV11-2 to TRBJ2-7; a possible D gene is TRBD1 (6 bases). This CDR3 has 13 amino acids. Germline values: CDR1 SGHAT, CDR2 FQNNGV. With 1 base removed from V and 4 bases from J, the gap between germline ends came to 8 bases.